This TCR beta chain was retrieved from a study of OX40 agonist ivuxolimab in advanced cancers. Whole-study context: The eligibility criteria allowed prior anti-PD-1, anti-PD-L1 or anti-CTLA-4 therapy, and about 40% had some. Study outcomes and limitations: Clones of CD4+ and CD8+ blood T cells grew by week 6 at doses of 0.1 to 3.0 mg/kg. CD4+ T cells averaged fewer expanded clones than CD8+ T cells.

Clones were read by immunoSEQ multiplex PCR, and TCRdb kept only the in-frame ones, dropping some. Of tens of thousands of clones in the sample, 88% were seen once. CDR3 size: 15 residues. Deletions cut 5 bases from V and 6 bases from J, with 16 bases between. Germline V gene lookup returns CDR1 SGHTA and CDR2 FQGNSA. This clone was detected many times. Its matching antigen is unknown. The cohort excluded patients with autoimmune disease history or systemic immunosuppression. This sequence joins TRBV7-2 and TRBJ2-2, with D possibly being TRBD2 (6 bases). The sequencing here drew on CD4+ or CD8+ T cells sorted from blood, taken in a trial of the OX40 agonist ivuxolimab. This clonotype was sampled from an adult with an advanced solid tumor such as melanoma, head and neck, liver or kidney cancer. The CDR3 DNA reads TGTGCCAGCAGCCCACTATCACTAGCTTCCGGGGAGCTGTTTTTT. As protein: CASSPLSLASGELFF.